The TCR beta chain described here comes from a study of PD-1 blockade in classical Hodgkin lymphoma. Study-wide results and caveats: Excluded were patients who started nivolumab under 1 year after ASCT, a group that had lower diversity.

The CDR3 loop spans 14 amino acids. V gave up 0 bases and J gave up 0 bases, with 7 bases separating them. CDR1 SGHRS and CDR2 YFSETQ come from the germline V gene. A remark on this clone: What it binds is not known.

Regarding time point: cycle 4 day 1 (C4D1), after less than 7 weeks of nivolumab. After autologous stem cell transplantation all patients relapsed, and prior brentuximab vedotin exposure differed between cohorts. Using magnetic negative selection, the CD4+ T cells were separated out of thawed PBMCs. The best responses consisted of complete response, partial response or progressive disease. Here immunoSEQ multiplex PCR was the method, and the copy in TCRdb shows in-frame clones only, minus some. The data show about 25,000 clones, with approximately 79% seen just once and approximately 3% held by the top ten.

The clonotype comes from a human donor with classical Hodgkin lymphoma. This chain connects TRBV5-1 to TRBJ2-7; D call uncertain. Here the sequenced sample was CD4+ T cells from blood, taken before the fourth cycle of nivolumab. For the CDR3, the DNA is TGCGCCAGCAGCTTGGAGGTTCCCTCCTACGAGCAGTACTTC. This gives the protein CASSLEVPSYEQYF.